The 30 T cell receptor beta chains presented below share a single source sample, sequenced in a study of blood T cell repertoires in COVID-19 (dated by TCRdb to 2019 to 2021). The library was built by means of the immunoSEQ multiplex PCR assay. TCRdb took over this immuneACCESS table, retaining in-frame rearrangements with V and J assigned. Such tables are incomplete; in checked studies, under half of the missing clones stem from an unresolved V gene, and the remainder is unexplained. Across this sample there are 300,000 to 500,000 clones, with more than 75% seen only once. Together, the top ten hold 0.97% of the sample. Sequencing was performed on PBMCs or T cells enriched from blood (not recorded which). All receptors derive from a woman aged 25 to 39 with acute COVID-19.

V gene TRBV6-1 combines with J gene TRBJ1-4, with a weak D call TRBD1 (5 bases). The ends were cut back, 3 bases at V and 12 bases at J, with 14 bases in the middle. CDR1 is MNHNS, CDR2 SASEGT, per germline. CDR3 length equals 13 residues. The CDR3, as DNA: TGTGCCAGCAGTGACAGGGACTTAGGGGAACTGTTTTTT. It translates to CASSDRDLGELFF.

The chain has TRBV10-3 and TRBJ1-2; D gene unclear. The germline V and J ends were trimmed by 0 bases and 8 bases, with 10 bases remaining between them. CDR3 length: 13 residues. The germline V gene has CDR1 ENHRY and CDR2 SYGVKD. CDR3 DNA sequence: TGTGCCATCAGTGAGTCTTCACTTCGGGGCTACACCTTC. Translated, it gives CAISESSLRGYTF.

J is TRBJ2-5 and V is TRBV24-1; 10 bases match TRBD1. After removal of 3 bases from V and 5 bases from J, the junction contained 14 bases not matched to a gene. CDR1 is KGHDR and CDR2 is SFDVKD in the germline V gene. This CDR3 region has 18 residues. In DNA, the CDR3 is TGTGCCACCAGTGATCCTTCCGAGGGGACAGGGGTAGAGGAGACCCAGTACTTC. It encodes CATSDPSEGTGVEETQYF.

V gene TRBV18 combines with J gene TRBJ2-1, with D maybe TRBD2 (6 bases). Germline V CDR1 and CDR2: KGHSH, LQKENI. The CDR3 spans 14 residues. V lost 5 bases, J lost 9 bases, and 17 bases lay in between. The CDR3 sequence: CASSFERDSREQFF. In DNA form, the CDR3 reads TGTGCCAGCTCATTCGAACGGGACTCCCGTGAGCAGTTCTTC.

This rearrangement joins TRBV5-6 to TRBJ2-2, with 9 bases matching TRBD1. The CDR3 is made up of 14 amino acids. From germline, CDR1 is SGHDT and CDR2 YYEEEE. J lost 4 bases, V lost 5 bases, and 3 bases had no gene match. CDR3 residues: CASSWDRVTGELFF. As DNA, the CDR3 is TGTGCCAGCAGTTGGGACAGGGTCACCGGGGAGCTGTTTTTT.

The CDR3 DNA reads as TGTGCCAGTCAAACAACAACTAATGAAAAACTGTTTTTT. It translates to CASQTTTNEKLFF. This sequence joins TRBV12-3 or TRBV12-4 and TRBJ1-4; no clear D. V lost 9 bases and J 0 bases, leaving 8 bases between the germline ends. The CDR3 spans 13 residues.

CDR3 in DNA: TGCGCCAGCAGCTTGGAGGGACAGAGCTCCTACAATGAGCAGTTCTTC. Its translation: CASSLEGQSSYNEQFF. The chain joins TRBV5-1 to TRBJ2-1; 7 positions match TRBD1. The CDR3 spans 16 residues. The junction had 3 bases not matched to a gene; V was cut back by 0 bases and J by 0 bases. The germline CDR1 and CDR2 sequences are SGHRS and YFSETQ.

The J gene is TRBJ1-1, the V gene TRBV10-3; D is perhaps TRBD1 (5 bases). CDR1 is ENHRY, CDR2 SYGVKD, per germline. This CDR3 is 14 amino acids long. Trimming took off 2 bases at V and 3 bases at J, with 10 bases between the two ends. In nucleotides, the CDR3 is TGTGCCATCAGTGAGAGGGGCAGGGACACTGAAGCTTTCTTT. Encoded protein: CAISERGRDTEAFF.

The gene calls are TRBV6-1 and TRBJ1-1, with D possibly matching TRBD1 (6 bases). From germline, CDR1 is MNHNS and CDR2 SASEGT. The CDR3 loop spans 14 amino acids. Trimming took 2 bases from V and 2 from J, leaving 9 bases between them. The CDR3 protein is CASSESRGNTEAFF. CDR3 bases: TGTGCCAGCAGTGAATCCAGGGGAAACACTGAAGCTTTCTTT.

As regards this clone: This CDR3 is also generated by other DNA sequences in the sample. V usage is TRBV7-3 and J usage is TRBJ1-1; D gene ambiguous. The CDR3 is made up of 13 amino acids. Trimming left V 0 bases short and J 3 bases short, with 5 bases between. Per germline, CDR1 SGHTA and CDR2 FQGTGA. The CDR3 nucleotides read TGTGCCAGCAGCTTAACCCGGGACACTGAAGCTTTCTTT. Translated, it gives CASSLTRDTEAFF.

This sequence joins TRBV7-9 and TRBJ1-1, with 7 bases matching TRBD1. Trimming took 5 bases from V and 0 from J; bases not matched to a gene: 15. Germline V gene lookup returns CDR1 SEHNR and CDR2 FQNEAQ (reference sequence). This CDR3 comprises 18 residues. This CDR3 reads CASSLRGTPPALNTEAFF. As DNA, the CDR3 is TGTGCCAGCAGCCTCAGGGGGACGCCGCCCGCTCTGAACACTGAAGCTTTCTTT.

The J gene is TRBJ2-7, the V gene TRBV10-1; weak D call: TRBD1 (5 bases). The CDR3 length is 13 residues. Looked up from germline, CDR1 is WNHNN and CDR2 is SYGVQD (reference sequence). V shed 6 bases and J shed 3 bases, with 12 bases lying between them. CDR3: CASSRDRSYEQYF. Written as DNA, the CDR3 is TGCGCCAGCAGCCGAGACAGAAGCTACGAGCAGTACTTC.

The CDR3 spells CASTPGQGLRSPLHF. The CDR3 coding sequence is TGTGCCAGCACCCCCGGACAGGGGTTGCGGTCACCCCTCCACTTT. The chain joins TRBV2 to TRBJ1-6; 9 bases match TRBD1. The CDR3 consists of 15 residues. With 7 bases clipped from V and 10 bases from J, the junction kept 11 bases outside the gene matches. The germline gives CDR1 SNHLY, CDR2 FYNNEI.

The J gene is TRBJ1-4, the V gene TRBV18; no firm D call. The germline gives CDR1 KGHSH, CDR2 LQKENI. V was cut by 1 base and J by 0 bases, with 6 bases left in between. This CDR3 comprises 15 residues. CDR3 sequence (DNA): TGTGCCAGCTCACCACTAAGCGCAACTAATGAAAAACTGTTTTTT. Residues: CASSPLSATNEKLFF.

The V call is TRBV20-1, the J call TRBJ2-7; 7 nucleotides line up with TRBD1. Germline V lookup: CDR1 DFQATT, CDR2 SNEGSKA (reference sequence). The CDR3 sequence is 13 residues long. Unmatched junction bases numbered 4, after V lost 3 bases and J lost 2 bases. In nucleotides, the CDR3 is TGCAGTGCTAGTAGGACAGGCCCCTACGAGCAGTACTTC. Translation: CSASRTGPYEQYF.

The CDR3 bases are TGTGCCAGCAGTGAGCGGGAATCCGGCAATCAGCCCCAGCATTTT. Amino acid sequence: CASSERESGNQPQHF. The chain joins TRBV2 to TRBJ1-5; no definite D call. The length of the CDR3 is 15 residues. Trimming removed 3 bases from V and 2 bases from J, with 11 bases in between. Germline lookup yields CDR1 SNHLY and CDR2 FYNNEI. Complete variable domain (other parts from reference TRBV2 and TRBJ1-5): EPEVTQTPSHQVTQMGQEVILRCVPISNHLYFYWYRQILGQKVEFLVSFYNNEISEKSEIFDDQFSVERPDGSNFTLKIRSTKLEDSAMYFCASSERESGNQPQHFGDGTRLSIL.

The chain couples TRBV10-3 to TRBJ2-1; 8 bases align to TRBD1. V gave up 2 bases and J gave up 8 bases; unmatched junction bases: 5. Germline-derived CDR1 and CDR2 are ENHRY and SYGVKD. The CDR3 runs to 14 residues. The CDR3 DNA sequence: TGTGCCATCAGTGAGGGACAGGGTTCCCATGAGCAGTTCTTC. Residues: CAISEGQGSHEQFF.

The V gene is TRBV3-1 (or the pseudogene TRBV3-2), the J gene TRBJ1-3; D not certain. Germline V gene data show CDR1 as LGHDT and CDR2 as YNNKEL (reference sequence). The germline V and J ends were trimmed by 4 bases and 4 bases, with 8 bases remaining between them. The CDR3 has 13 residues. The CDR3 reads CASSLHGGNTIYF. The CDR3 DNA follows: TGTGCCAGCAGCCTTCACGGGGGAAACACCATATATTTT.

The V call is TRBV2, the J call TRBJ1-1, with D perhaps TRBD1 (6 bases). V shed 3 bases and J shed 4 bases, with 9 bases lying between them. Germline CDR1 reads SNHLY; CDR2 reads FYNNEI. The CDR3 has 13 residues. The CDR3: CASSDPGVTEAFF. For the CDR3, the DNA is TGTGCCAGCAGTGACCCAGGGGTCACTGAAGCTTTCTTT.

V gene TRBV19 combines with J gene TRBJ2-1, with a tentative D call TRBD1 (5 bases). V shed 5 bases and J shed 4 bases, with 12 bases lying between them. Germline values: CDR1 LNHDA, CDR2 SQIVND (reference sequence). The CDR3 runs to 14 residues. CDR3: CASSFGQIYNEQFF. The CDR3 DNA follows: TGTGCCAGTAGTTTTGGACAAATATACAATGAGCAGTTCTTC.

The gene calls are TRBV19 and TRBJ2-2, with TRBD1 as a possible D gene (6 bases). The length of the CDR3 is 14 residues. V was clipped by 5 bases and J by 4 bases, with 11 bases between them. CDR1 is LNHDA and CDR2 is SQIVND in the germline V gene (reference sequence). CDR3: CASSQQGFTGELFF. Written as DNA, the CDR3 is TGTGCCAGTAGTCAACAGGGTTTCACCGGGGAGCTGTTTTTT.

The V and J genes are TRBV2 and TRBJ2-7, with unresolved D. This CDR3 contains 11 residues. Germline V gives CDR1 SNHLY, CDR2 FYNNEI. V lost 7 bases, J lost 3 bases, and 7 bases lay in between. The CDR3 region has the DNA TGTGCCAGCACCGAGATCTACGAGCAGTACTTC. Protein: CASTEIYEQYF.

This rearrangement joins TRBV5-5 to TRBJ2-3; the D is unclear. The CDR3 loop spans 14 amino acids. Germline V CDR1 and CDR2: SGHKS, YYEKEE (reference sequence). Trimming took off 4 bases at V and 4 bases at J, with 13 bases between the two ends. DNA for the CDR3: TGTGCCAGCAGCCCTTTTTGGCTCTCAGATACGCAGTATTTT. This sequence encodes CASSPFWLSDTQYF. The whole variable domain, remainder taken from reference TRBV5-5 and TRBJ2-3, is DAGVTQSPTHLIKTRGQQVTLRCSPISGHKSVSWYQQVLGQGPQFIFQYYEKEERGRGNFPDRFSARQFPNYSSELNVNALLLGDSALYLCASSPFWLSDTQYFGPGTRLTVL.

V gene TRBV5-1 combines with J gene TRBJ2-1; the match to TRBD1 covers 9 bases. Losses at the gene ends were 5 bases for V and 9 bases for J; bases not matched to a gene: 9. Per the germline V gene, CDR1 is SGHRS and CDR2 is YFSETQ. There are 14 residues in the CDR3. CDR3 sequence: CASRIGTGIGEQFF. DNA of the CDR3: TGCGCCAGCAGGATCGGGACAGGGATTGGTGAGCAGTTCTTC.

The chain combines TRBV7-2 with TRBJ2-3, with 7 bases fitting TRBD1. This CDR3 comprises 16 residues. V dropped 5 bases and J dropped 2; count of bases not matched to a gene: 10. The germline gives CDR1 SGHTA, CDR2 FQGNSA. The CDR3 sequence is CASSEGQYTITDTQYF. The CDR3 region has the DNA TGTGCCAGCAGCGAGGGACAGTATACAATCACAGATACGCAGTATTTT.

The chain uses TRBV9 and TRBJ1-3, with D perhaps matching TRBD1 (6 bases). The CDR3 has 16 residues. CDR1 and CDR2 from the germline V gene are SGDLS and YYNGEE. Trimming cost V 2 bases and J 0 bases, with 12 bases left between them. CDR3 coding DNA: TGTGCCAGCAGCGTTTCAGGGGCGTTCTCTGGAAACACCATATATTTT. Residues: CASSVSGAFSGNTIYF.

V usage is TRBV5-1 and J usage is TRBJ2-6; 8 nucleotides agree with TRBD1. The germline gives CDR1 SGHRS, CDR2 YFSETQ. V lost 4 bases, J lost 0 bases, and 3 bases stayed unmatched. This CDR3 has 16 amino acids. The DNA for the CDR3 is TGCGCCAGCAGCCCGGACAGGGTCTCTGGGGCCAACGTCCTGACTTTC. The encoded protein is CASSPDRVSGANVLTF.

The chain employs TRBV18 and TRBJ2-6; D is perhaps TRBD1 (5 bases). The CDR3 has 17 residues. The ends were cut back, 0 bases at V and 0 bases at J, with 9 bases in the middle. Germline assignment: CDR1 KGHSH and CDR2 LQKENI. Here the CDR3 DNA reads TGTGCCAGCTCACCACCCGACAGTCTCTCTGGGGCCAACGTCCTGACTTTC. Encoded protein: CASSPPDSLSGANVLTF.

This chain joins TRBV5-1 and TRBJ2-3; 7 bases agree with TRBD1. V lost 1 base, J lost 1 base, and 12 bases stayed unmatched. This CDR3 is built from 18 residues. CDR1 is SGHRS and CDR2 is YFSETQ in the germline V gene. The CDR3 loop is CASSLILPGQRCTDTQYF. The CDR3 region has the DNA TGCGCCAGCAGCTTGATCCTGCCGGGACAGCGATGCACAGATACGCAGTATTTT.

The chain employs TRBV11-2 and TRBJ2-2; 9 bases are a match to TRBD1. The germline V gene encodes CDR1 SGHAT and CDR2 FQNNGV. The CDR3 is made up of 16 amino acids. After removal of 5 bases from V and 2 bases from J, the junction contained 6 bases not matched to a gene. The CDR3 sequence is CASSQGTGYNTGELFF. Written as DNA, the CDR3 is TGTGCCAGCAGCCAAGGGACAGGGTATAACACCGGGGAGCTGTTTTTT.